This TCR beta chain comes out of a study of OX40 agonist ivuxolimab in advanced cancers. Overall study: The patients received ivuxolimab by intravenous route every 2 weeks at 0.01 to 10 mg/kg.

Per germline, CDR1 SNHLY and CDR2 FYNNEI. The CDR3 loop spans 13 amino acids. V dropped 8 bases and J dropped 5 bases, with 15 bases sitting between them. Sequencing used immunoSEQ multiplex PCR; TCRdb keeps in-frame clones, though not all of them. This table holds about 46,000 clones, approximately 80% found once. The specimen was CD4+ or CD8+ T cells sorted from blood, collected in a trial of the OX40 agonist ivuxolimab. This clonotype was obtained from an adult with an advanced solid tumor such as melanoma, head and neck, liver or kidney cancer. This chain uses TRBV2 with TRBJ2-5; D is possibly TRBD1 (5 bases). CDR3 coding DNA: TGTGCCAGCGTGCTACAGGATCTTGAGACCCAGTACTTC. This gives the protein CASVLQDLETQYF.